This T cell receptor (beta chain) was recorded in a study of blood T cells in healthy people across ages. General study points: TCR beta diversity, measured per million T cells, fell in a roughly linear way with age.

This clonotype has at least ten counts. Its antigen is undetermined. All donors came from Russia, were Caucasian and healthy, and spanned ages 6 to 90. A J-beta primer mix and a sample-barcoded 5' primer were used in a second PCR of roughly 7 to 12 cycles. MiXCR was run by TCRdb on the 5' RACE reads, yielding one entry per CDR3 protein. The sample has around 670,000 distinct CDR3 sequences, approximately 30% seen once. Trimming took off 0 bases at V and 0 bases at J, with 5 bases between the two ends. Germline-derived CDR1 and CDR2 are SEHNR and FQNEAQ (reference sequence). The CDR3 consists of 14 residues.

The V gene is TRBV7-9, the J gene TRBJ1-2; D is uncertain. The receptor comes from a woman at least 80 years old in good health. Input material: blood. CDR3 in amino acids: CASSLAKANYGYTF. DNA of the CDR3: TGTGCCAGCAGCTTAGCCAAGGCTAACTATGGCTACACCTTC.